This T cell receptor (beta chain) was recovered during a study of a mutant IDH1 vaccine in newly diagnosed glioma. For the study at large: Eight vaccinations went to patients in weeks 1, 3, 5, 7, 11, 15, 19, 23. Investigators started vaccination 4-6 weeks after radiotherapy alone, or with temozolomide cycles. Study-level points and caveats: Immune responses arising from the vaccine appeared in about 92% of patients. Variations in leading peripheral T cell clonotypes appeared to have no connection with pseudoprogression.

On this clone: The antigen remains undetermined.

The CDR3 spans 14 residues. CDR1 and CDR2 (germline): LNHNV, YYDKDF (reference sequence). Germline trimming cut 0 bases from V and 4 bases from J; bases unmatched to any gene: 2. Specified time point: week 11, during vaccination. In every dose of vaccine, 300 ug of mutant IDH1 20-mer peptide was given alongside topical imiquimod. Sequencing used immunoSEQ multiplex PCR; TCRdb keeps in-frame clones, though not all of them. The sample carries 95,000 to 120,000 clones, 90% recorded once. The TCR was taken from a woman aged 45 to 65 with glioma. The rearrangement links TRBV15 to TRBJ2-7; 8 bases agree with TRBD2. The material sequenced was PBMCs, taken from a glioma patient whose treatment included an IDH1 peptide vaccine. CDR3 in amino acids: CATSREASGYEQYF. CDR3 nucleotides: TGTGCCACCAGCAGAGAGGCTAGCGGGTACGAGCAGTACTTC.